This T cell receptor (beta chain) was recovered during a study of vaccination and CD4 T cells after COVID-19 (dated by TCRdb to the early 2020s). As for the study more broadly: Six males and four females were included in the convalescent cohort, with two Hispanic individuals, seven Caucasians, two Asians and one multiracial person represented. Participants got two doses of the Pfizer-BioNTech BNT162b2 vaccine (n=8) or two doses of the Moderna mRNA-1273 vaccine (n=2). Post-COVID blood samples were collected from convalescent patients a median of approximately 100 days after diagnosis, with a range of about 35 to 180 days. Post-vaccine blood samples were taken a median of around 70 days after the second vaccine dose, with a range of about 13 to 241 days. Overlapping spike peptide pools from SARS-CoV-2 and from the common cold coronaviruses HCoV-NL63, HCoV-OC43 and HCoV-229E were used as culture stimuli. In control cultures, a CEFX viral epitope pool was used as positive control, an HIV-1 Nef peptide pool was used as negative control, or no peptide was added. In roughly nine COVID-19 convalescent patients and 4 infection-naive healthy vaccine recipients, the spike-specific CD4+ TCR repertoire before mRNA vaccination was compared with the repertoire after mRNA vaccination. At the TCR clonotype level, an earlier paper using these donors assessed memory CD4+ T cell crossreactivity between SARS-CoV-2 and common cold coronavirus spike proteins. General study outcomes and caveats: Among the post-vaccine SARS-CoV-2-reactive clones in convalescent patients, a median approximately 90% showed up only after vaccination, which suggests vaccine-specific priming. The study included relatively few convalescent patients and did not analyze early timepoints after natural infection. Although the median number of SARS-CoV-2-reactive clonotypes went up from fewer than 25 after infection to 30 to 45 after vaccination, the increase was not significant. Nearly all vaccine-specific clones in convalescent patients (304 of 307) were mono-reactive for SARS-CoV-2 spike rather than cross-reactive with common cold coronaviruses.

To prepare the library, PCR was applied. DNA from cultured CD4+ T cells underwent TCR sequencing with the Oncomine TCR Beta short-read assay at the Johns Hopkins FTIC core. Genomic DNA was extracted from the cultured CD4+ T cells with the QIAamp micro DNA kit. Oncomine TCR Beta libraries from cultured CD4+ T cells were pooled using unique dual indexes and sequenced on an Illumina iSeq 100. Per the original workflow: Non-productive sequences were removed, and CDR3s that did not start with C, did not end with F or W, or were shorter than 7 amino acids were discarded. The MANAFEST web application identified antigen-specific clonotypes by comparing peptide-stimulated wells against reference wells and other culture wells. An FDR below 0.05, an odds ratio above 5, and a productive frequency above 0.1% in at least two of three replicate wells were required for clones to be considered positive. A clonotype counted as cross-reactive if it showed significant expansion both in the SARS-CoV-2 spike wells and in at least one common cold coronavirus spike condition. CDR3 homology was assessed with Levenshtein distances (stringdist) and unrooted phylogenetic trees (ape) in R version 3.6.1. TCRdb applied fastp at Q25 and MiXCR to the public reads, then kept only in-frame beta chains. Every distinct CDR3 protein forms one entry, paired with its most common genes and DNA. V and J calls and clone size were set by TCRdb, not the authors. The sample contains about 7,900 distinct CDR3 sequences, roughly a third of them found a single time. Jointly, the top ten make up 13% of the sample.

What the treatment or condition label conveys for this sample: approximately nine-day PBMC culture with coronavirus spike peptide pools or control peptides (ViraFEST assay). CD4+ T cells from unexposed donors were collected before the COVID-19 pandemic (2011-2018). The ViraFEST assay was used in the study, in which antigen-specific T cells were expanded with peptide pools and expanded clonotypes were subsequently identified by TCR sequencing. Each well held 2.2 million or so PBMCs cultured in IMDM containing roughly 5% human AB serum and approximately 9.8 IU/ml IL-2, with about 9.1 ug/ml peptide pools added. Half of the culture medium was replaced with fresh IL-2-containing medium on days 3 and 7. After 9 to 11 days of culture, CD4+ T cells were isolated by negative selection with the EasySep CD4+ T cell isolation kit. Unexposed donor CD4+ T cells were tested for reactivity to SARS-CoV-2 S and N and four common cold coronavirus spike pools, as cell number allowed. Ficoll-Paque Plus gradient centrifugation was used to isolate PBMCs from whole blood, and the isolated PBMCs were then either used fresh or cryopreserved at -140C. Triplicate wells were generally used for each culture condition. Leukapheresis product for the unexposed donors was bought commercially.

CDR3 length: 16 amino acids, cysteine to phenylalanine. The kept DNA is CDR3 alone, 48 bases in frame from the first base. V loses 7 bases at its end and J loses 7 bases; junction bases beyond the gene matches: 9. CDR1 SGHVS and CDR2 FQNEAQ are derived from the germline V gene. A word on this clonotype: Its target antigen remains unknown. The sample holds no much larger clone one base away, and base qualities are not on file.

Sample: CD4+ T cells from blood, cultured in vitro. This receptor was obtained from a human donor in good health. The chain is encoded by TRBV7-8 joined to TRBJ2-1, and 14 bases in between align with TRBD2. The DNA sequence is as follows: TGTGCCAGCACCCCGCAGGGACTAGCGGGAGTGAATGAGCAGTTCTTC. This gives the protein CASTPQGLAGVNEQFF.